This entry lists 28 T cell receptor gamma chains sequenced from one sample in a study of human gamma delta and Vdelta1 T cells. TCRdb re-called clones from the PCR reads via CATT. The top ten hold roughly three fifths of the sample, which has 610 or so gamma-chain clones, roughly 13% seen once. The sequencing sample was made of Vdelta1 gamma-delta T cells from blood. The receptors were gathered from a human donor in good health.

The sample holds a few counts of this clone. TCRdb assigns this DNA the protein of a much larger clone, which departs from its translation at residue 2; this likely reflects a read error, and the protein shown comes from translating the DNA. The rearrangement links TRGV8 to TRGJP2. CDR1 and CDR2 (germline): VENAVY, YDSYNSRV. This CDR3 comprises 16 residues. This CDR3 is CTTWITGRSSDWIKTF. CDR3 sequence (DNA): TGTACCACCTGGATTACCGGGCGTAGTAGTGATTGGATCAAGACGTTT.

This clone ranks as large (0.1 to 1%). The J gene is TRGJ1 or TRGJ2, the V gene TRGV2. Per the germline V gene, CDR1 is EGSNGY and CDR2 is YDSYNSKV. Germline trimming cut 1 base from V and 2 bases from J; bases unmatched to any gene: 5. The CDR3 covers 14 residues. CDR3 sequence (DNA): TGTGCCACCTGGGACGGATTTTATTATTATAAGAAACTCTTT. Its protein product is CATWDGFYYYKKLF.

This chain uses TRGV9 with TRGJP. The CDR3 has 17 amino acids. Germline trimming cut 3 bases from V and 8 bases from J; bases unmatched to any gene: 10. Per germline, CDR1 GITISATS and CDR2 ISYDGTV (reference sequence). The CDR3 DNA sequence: TGTGCCTTGTGGGAGTCGCCGTTTCAGTTGGGCAAAAAAATCAAGGTATTT. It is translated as CALWESPFQLGKKIKVF.

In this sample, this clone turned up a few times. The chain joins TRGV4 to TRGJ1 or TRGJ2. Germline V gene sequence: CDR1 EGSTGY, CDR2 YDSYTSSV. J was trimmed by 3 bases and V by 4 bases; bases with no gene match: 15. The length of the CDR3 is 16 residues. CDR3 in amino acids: CATWDGPFSRYYKKLF. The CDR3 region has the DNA TGTGCCACCTGGGACGGGCCCTTCTCTCGTTATTATAAGAAACTCTTT.

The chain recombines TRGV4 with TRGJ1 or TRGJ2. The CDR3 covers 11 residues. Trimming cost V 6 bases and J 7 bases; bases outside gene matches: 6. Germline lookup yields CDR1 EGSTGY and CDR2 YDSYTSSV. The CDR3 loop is CATWIHYKKLF. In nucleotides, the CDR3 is TGTGCCACCTGGATACACTATAAGAAACTCTTT.

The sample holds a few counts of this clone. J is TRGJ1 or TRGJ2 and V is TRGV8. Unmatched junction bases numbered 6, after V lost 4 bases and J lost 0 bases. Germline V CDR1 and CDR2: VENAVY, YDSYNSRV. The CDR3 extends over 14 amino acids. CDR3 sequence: CATWDSWNYYKKLF. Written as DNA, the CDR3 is TGTGCCACCTGGGACTCCTGGAATTATTATAAGAAACTCTTT.

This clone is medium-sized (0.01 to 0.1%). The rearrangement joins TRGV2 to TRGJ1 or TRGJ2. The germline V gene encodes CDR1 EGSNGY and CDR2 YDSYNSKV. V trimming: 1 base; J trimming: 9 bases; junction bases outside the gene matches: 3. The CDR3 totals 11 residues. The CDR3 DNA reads TGTGCCACCTGGGACGGTCGTAAGAAACTCTTT. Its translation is CATWDGRKKLF.

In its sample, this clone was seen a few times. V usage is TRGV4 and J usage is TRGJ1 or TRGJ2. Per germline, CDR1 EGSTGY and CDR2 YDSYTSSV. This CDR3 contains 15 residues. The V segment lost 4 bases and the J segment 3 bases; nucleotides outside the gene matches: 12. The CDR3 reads CATWDGPLGYYKKLF. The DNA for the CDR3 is TGTGCCACCTGGGACGGGCCCTTAGGTTATTATAAGAAACTCTTT.

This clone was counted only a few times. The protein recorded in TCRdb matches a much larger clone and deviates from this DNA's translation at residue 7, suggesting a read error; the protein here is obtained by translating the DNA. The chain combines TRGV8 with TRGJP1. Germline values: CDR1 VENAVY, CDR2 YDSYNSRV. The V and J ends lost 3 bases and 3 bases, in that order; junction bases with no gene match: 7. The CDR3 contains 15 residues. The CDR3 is CATWDVYATGWFKIF. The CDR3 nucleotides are TGTGCCACCTGGGATGTTTACGCCACTGGTTGGTTCAAGATATTT.

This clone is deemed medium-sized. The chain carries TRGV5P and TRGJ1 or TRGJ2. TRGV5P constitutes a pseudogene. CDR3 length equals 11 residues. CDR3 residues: CATWGEERKLF. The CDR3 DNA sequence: TGTGCCACCTGGGGCGAGGAAAGGAAACTCTTT.

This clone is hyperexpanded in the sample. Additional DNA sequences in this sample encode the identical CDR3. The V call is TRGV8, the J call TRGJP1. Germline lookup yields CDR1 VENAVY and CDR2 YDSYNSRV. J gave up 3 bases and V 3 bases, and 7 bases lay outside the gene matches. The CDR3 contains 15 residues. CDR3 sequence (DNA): TGTGCCACCTGGGATGTTTGCGCCACTGGTTGGTTCAAGATATTT. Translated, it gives CATWDVCATGWFKIF.

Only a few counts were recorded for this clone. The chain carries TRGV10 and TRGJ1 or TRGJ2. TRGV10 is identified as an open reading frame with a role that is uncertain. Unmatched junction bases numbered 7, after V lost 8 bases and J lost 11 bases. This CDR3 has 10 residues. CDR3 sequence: CAAWDLEKLF. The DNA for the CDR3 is TGTGCTGCGTGGGATTTGGAGAAACTCTTT.

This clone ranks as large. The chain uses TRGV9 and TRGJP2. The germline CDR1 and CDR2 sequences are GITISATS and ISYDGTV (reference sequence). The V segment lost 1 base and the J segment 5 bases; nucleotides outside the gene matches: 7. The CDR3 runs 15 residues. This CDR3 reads CALWEVPESDWIKTF. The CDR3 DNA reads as TGTGCCTTGTGGGAGGTCCCTGAGAGTGATTGGATCAAGACGTTT.

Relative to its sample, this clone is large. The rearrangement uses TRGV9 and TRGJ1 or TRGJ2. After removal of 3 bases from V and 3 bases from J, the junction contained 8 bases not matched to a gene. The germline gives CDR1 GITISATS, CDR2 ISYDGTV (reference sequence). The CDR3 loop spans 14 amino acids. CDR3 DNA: TGTGCCTTGTGGGAGATCTCCCTTTATTATAAGAAACTCTTT. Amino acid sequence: CALWEISLYYKKLF.

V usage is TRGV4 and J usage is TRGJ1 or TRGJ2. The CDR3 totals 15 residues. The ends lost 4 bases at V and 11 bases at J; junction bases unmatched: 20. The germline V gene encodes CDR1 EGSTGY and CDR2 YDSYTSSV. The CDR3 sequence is CATWDGHPGPGEKLF. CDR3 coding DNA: TGTGCCACCTGGGACGGACATCCCGGACCGGGGGAGAAACTCTTT.

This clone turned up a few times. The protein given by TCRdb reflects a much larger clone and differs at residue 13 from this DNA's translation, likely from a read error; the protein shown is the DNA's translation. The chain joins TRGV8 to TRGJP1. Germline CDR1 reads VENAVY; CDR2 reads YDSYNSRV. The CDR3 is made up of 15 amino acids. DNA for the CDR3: TGTGCCACCTGGGATGTTTGCGCCACTGGTTGGTTCAGGATATTT. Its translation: CATWDVCATGWFRIF.

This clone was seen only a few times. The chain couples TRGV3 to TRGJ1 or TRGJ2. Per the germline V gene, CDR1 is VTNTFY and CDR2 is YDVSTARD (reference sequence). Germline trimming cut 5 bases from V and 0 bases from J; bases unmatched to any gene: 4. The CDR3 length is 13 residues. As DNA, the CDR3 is TGTGCCACCTGGGGATCGAATTATTATAAGAAACTCTTT. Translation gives CATWGSNYYKKLF.

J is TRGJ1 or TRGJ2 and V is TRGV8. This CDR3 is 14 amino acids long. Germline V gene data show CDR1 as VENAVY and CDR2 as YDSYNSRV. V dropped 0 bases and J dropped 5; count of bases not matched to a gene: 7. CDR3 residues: CATWDRQFDYKKLF. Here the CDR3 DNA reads TGTGCCACCTGGGATAGGCAATTCGATTATAAGAAACTCTTT.

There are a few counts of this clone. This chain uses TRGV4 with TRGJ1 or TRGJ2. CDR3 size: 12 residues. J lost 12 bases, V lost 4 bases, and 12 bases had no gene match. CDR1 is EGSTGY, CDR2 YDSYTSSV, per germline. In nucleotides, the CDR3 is TGTGCCACCTGGGACGGGCCAGATTGGAAACTCTTT. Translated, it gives CATWDGPDWKLF.

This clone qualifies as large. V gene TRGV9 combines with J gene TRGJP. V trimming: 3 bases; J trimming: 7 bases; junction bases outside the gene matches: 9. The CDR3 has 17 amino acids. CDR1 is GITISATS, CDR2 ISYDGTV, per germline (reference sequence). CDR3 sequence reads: CALWERGNELGKKIKVF. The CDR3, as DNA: TGTGCCTTGTGGGAGAGGGGGAACGAGTTGGGCAAAAAAATCAAGGTATTT.

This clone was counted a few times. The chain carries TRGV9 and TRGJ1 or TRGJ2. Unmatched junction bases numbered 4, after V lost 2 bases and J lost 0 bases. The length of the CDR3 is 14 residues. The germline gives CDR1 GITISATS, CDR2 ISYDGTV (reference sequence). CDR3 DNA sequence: TGTGCCTTGTGGGAGGCCCCGAATTATTATAAGAAACTCTTT. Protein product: CALWEAPNYYKKLF.

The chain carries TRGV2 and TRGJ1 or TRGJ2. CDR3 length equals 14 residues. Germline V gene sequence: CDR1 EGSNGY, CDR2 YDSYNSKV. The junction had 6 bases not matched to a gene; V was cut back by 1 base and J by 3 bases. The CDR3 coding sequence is TGTGCCACCTGGGACGGCCCCTTTTATTATAAGAAACTCTTT. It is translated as CATWDGPFYYKKLF.

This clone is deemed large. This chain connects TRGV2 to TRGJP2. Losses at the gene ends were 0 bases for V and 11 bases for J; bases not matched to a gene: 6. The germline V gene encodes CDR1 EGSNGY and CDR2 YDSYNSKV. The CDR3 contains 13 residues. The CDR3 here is CATWDGRKWIKTF. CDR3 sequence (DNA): TGTGCCACCTGGGACGGGCGAAAATGGATCAAGACGTTT.

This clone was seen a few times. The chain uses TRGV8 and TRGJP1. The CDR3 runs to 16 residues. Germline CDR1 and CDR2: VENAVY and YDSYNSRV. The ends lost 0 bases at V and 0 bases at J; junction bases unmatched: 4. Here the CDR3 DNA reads TGTGCCACCTGGGATAGGCCCGATACCACTGGTTGGTTCAAGATATTT. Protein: CATWDRPDTTGWFKIF.

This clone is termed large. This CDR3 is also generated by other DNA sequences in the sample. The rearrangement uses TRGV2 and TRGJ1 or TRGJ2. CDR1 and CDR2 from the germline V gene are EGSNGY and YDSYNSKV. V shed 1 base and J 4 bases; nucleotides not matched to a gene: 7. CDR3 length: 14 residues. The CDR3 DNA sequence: TGTGCCACCTGGGACGGCCCCGGGTATTATAAGAAACTCTTT. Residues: CATWDGPGYYKKLF.

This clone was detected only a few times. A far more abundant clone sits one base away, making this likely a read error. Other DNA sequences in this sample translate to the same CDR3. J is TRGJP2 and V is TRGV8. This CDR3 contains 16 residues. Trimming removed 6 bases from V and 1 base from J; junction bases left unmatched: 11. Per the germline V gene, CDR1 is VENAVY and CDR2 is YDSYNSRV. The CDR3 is CATWITGRSSDWIKTF. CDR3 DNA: TGTGCCACCTGGATTACTGGGCGTAGTAGTGATTGGATCAAGACGTTT.

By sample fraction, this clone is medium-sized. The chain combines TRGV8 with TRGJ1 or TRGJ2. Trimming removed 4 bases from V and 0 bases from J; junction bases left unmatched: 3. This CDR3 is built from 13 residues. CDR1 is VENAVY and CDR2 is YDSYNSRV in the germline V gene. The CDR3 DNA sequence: TGTGCCACCTGGGACCGGAATTATTATAAGAAACTCTTT. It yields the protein CATWDRNYYKKLF.

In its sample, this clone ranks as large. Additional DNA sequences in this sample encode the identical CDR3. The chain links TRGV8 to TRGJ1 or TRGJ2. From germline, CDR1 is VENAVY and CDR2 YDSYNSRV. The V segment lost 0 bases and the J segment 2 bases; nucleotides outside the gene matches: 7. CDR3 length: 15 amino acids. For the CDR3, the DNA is TGTGCCACCTGGGATAGGCCAATCTATTATTATAAGAAACTCTTT. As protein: CATWDRPIYYYKKLF.